What follows are 21 T cell receptor beta chains derived from one specimen sequenced in a study of T cell responses to AZD1222 COVID-19 vaccine. Some clones are missing from TCRdb's copy, which holds only in-frame ones; the method was immunoSEQ multiplex PCR. Of more than 85,000 clones listed, about 91% are singletons. The starting material was peripheral blood, obtained on day 0 of AZD1222 vaccination. The receptors stem from an adult in good health.

CDR3 DNA sequence: TGTGCCTGGAGTGCAAAGGCCCTAGGCACGTCCCGTGGGCAGTACTTC. The encoded protein is CAWSAKALGTSRGQYF. The chain couples TRBV30 to TRBJ2-7; no definite D call. V gave up 1 base and J gave up 9 bases, with 25 bases separating them. Germline V gives CDR1 GTSNPN, CDR2 SVGIG (reference sequence). The CDR3 loop spans 16 amino acids.

The J gene is TRBJ2-3, the V gene TRBV11-1; D is perhaps TRBD1 (6 bases). Trimming took 7 bases from V and 2 from J, leaving 10 bases between them. Per the germline V gene, CDR1 is SGHAT and CDR2 is FQDESV (reference sequence). The CDR3 loop spans 13 amino acids. CDR3 in DNA: TGTGCCAGCAACAGGGACACCACAGATACGCAGTATTTT. This encodes CASNRDTTDTQYF.

The genes are TRBV6-5 and TRBJ2-5; D is unclear. CDR3 size: 13 residues. Germline CDR1 and CDR2: MNHEY and SVGAGI. Trimming took 11 bases from V and 5 from J, leaving 18 bases between them. The CDR3 DNA sequence: TGTGCCTCCAAGGTGTCAGCCTCTGAGACCCAGTACTTC. Protein product: CASKVSASETQYF.

This rearrangement joins TRBV7-8 to TRBJ2-1; D is possibly TRBD2 (5 bases). V lost 5 bases and J 9 bases, leaving 17 bases between the germline ends. The CDR3 covers 14 residues. CDR1 SGHVS and CDR2 FQNEAQ come from the germline V gene. In nucleotides, the CDR3 is TGTGCCAGCAGCCCAGCGGCGCCCCCCGGTGAGCAGTTCTTC. It translates to CASSPAAPPGEQFF.

The chain combines TRBV7-6 with TRBJ2-2; perhaps TRBD2 as D (6 bases). Per the germline V gene, CDR1 is SGHVS and CDR2 is FNYEAQ. This CDR3 is 15 amino acids long. The V end lost 4 bases, the J end lost 4 bases, and 13 bases lay between the germline ends. The CDR3 sequence is CASSSGYGGTGELFF. In DNA, the CDR3 is TGTGCCAGCAGCTCCGGTTACGGGGGCACCGGGGAGCTGTTTTTT.

The genes are TRBV6-6 and TRBJ1-2; a possible D gene is TRBD1 (5 bases). V lost 4 bases, J lost 5 bases, and 8 bases lay in between. Germline V gene lookup returns CDR1 MNHNY and CDR2 SVGAGI (reference sequence). The CDR3 is 12 residues long. CDR3 sequence: CASSSGVYGYTF. DNA for the CDR3: TGTGCCAGCAGTTCGGGGGTTTATGGCTACACCTTC.

The chain joins TRBV27 to TRBJ2-1; weak D call: TRBD2 (6 bases). V lost 2 bases, J lost 5 bases, and 16 bases lay in between. The CDR3 length is 16 residues. CDR1 is MNHEY and CDR2 is SMNVEV in the germline V gene (reference sequence). The CDR3 loop reads CASSLRPGTPNNEQFF. As DNA, the CDR3 is TGTGCCAGCAGTTTACGTCCCGGGACTCCGAACAATGAGCAGTTCTTC.

The chain carries TRBV6-5 and TRBJ2-1; D not certain. The germline V gene encodes CDR1 MNHEY and CDR2 SVGAGI. The CDR3 covers 15 residues. The chain's CDR3 is CASSSAPQSYNEQFF. The CDR3 DNA sequence: TGTGCGAGTAGTTCGGCACCGCAATCCTACAATGAGCAGTTCTTC.

The genes are TRBV25-1 and TRBJ1-4; D is unresolved. The CDR3 sequence is 14 residues long. V was shortened by 3 bases and J by 8 bases, with 13 bases between the two germline ends. Germline loops: CDR1 MGHDK, CDR2 SYGVNS. CDR3 in amino acids: CASSDRGTTEKLFF. In nucleotides, the CDR3 is TGTGCCAGCAGTGATCGTGGCACGACGGAAAAACTGTTTTTT.

This chain uses TRBV6-5 with TRBJ1-1; TRBD1 matches 9 bases. CDR1 and CDR2 from the germline V gene are MNHEY and SVGAGI. V dropped 7 bases and J dropped 10; count of bases not matched to a gene: 7. This CDR3 spans 12 amino acids. The CDR3 is CASKPQGAPAFF. The CDR3 bases are TGTGCCAGCAAACCACAGGGGGCCCCAGCTTTCTTT.

The gene calls are TRBV28 and TRBJ1-2; TRBD1 matches at 7 bases. Looked up from germline, CDR1 is MDHEN and CDR2 is SYDVKM. This CDR3 has 15 residues. The V gene end was trimmed by 2 bases and the J gene end by 1 base; junction bases not matched to a gene: 4. CDR3 coding DNA: TGTGCCAGCAGTTTAGGCCAGGGGGTTAACTATGGCTACACCTTC. It encodes CASSLGQGVNYGYTF.

Details on this clone: Other DNA sequences within the sample encode an identical CDR3. This rearrangement joins TRBV6-5 to TRBJ1-1; D is undetermined. This CDR3 spans 14 amino acids. V was cut by 0 bases and J by 1 base, with 6 bases left in between. Germline CDR1 is MNHEY and CDR2 is SVGAGI. CDR3 loop: CASSYSAQNTEAFF. CDR3 DNA: TGTGCCAGCAGTTACTCTGCCCAGAACACTGAAGCTTTCTTT.

The chain joins TRBV10-1 to TRBJ2-2; 9 nucleotides line up with TRBD1. Germline CDR1 reads WNHNN; CDR2 reads SYGVQD (reference sequence). This CDR3 has 16 amino acids. The trim removed 0 bases at V and 6 bases at J, leaving 5 bases unmatched. The CDR3, as DNA: TGCGCCAGCAGTGAGTCGGAGGGACAGGGCCCCGGGGAGCTGTTTTTT. Translated: CASSESEGQGPGELFF.

The chain uses TRBV11-2 and TRBJ1-2, with no clear D. The germline V gene has CDR1 SGHAT and CDR2 FQNNGV. Trimming removed 6 bases at V and 2 bases at J, with 7 bases between. CDR3 length equals 12 residues. The CDR3 is CASSGYNYGYTF. CDR3 bases: TGTGCCAGCAGTGGATACAACTATGGCTACACCTTC. Looking up the rest from reference TRBV11-2 and TRBJ1-2 gives the full variable domain: EAGVAQSPRYKIIEKRQSVAFWCNPISGHATLYWYQQILGQGPKLLIQFQNNGVVDDSQLPKDRFSAERLKGVDSTLKIQPAKLEDSAVYLCASSGYNYGYTFGSGTRLTVV.

The chain employs TRBV5-1 and TRBJ1-1, with 9 bases lining up with TRBD1. CDR1 SGHRS and CDR2 YFSETQ come from the germline V gene. V shed 4 bases, J shed 1 base, and the junction held 5 bases outside the gene matches. The length of the CDR3 is 15 residues. DNA for the CDR3: TGCGCCAGCAGCGTGGGGGACAGGGCGAACACTGAAGCTTTCTTT. Protein sequence: CASSVGDRANTEAFF. Supplemented by reference TRBV5-1 and TRBJ1-1, the full variable domain reads KAGVTQTPRYLIKTRGQQVTLSCSPISGHRSVSWYQQTPGQGLQFLFEYFSETQRNKGNFPGRFSGRQFSNSRSEMNVSTLELGDSALYLCASSVGDRANTEAFFGQGTRLTVV.

V and J are TRBV19 and TRBJ1-1; 7 bases are shared with TRBD1. The CDR3 extends over 16 amino acids. The germline V gene encodes CDR1 LNHDA and CDR2 SQIVND (reference sequence). Trimming at V came to 7 bases and at J to 2 bases, leaving 13 bases not matched to a gene. In DNA form, the CDR3 reads TGTGCCAGTACCACGACAGGGAGAGAACTTAACACTGAAGCTTTCTTT. Amino acid sequence: CASTTTGRELNTEAFF.

The V call is TRBV4-1, the J call TRBJ2-5, with D perhaps TRBD1 or TRBD2 (5 bases each). From germline, CDR1 is MGHRA and CDR2 YSYEKL. V lost 0 bases and J lost 5, with 13 bases in between. This CDR3 is 15 amino acids long. The CDR3 coding sequence is TGCGCCAGCAGCCAAGACAGGGACGTCCGGGAGACCCAGTACTTC. As protein: CASSQDRDVRETQYF.

The V and J genes are TRBV6-5 and TRBJ2-7; 9 nucleotides agree with TRBD1. Germline V gene lookup returns CDR1 MNHEY and CDR2 SVGAGI. V trimming: 9 bases; J trimming: 5 bases; junction bases outside the gene matches: 5. The CDR3 is made up of 12 amino acids. The CDR3 sequence is CASRTGVHEQYF. DNA for the CDR3: TGTGCCAGTCGGACAGGGGTCCACGAGCAGTACTTC.

This chain links TRBV3-1 (or the pseudogene TRBV3-2) with TRBJ2-7; 11 positions agree with TRBD2. Germline lookup yields CDR1 LGHDT and CDR2 YNNKEL (reference sequence). This CDR3 is built from 17 residues. Unmatched junction bases numbered 14, after V lost 4 bases and J lost 6 bases. The CDR3 bases are TGTGCCAGCAGCCGATTCCCTCTGGCTAGCGGGGGGCCCGAGCAGTACTTC. Its translation: CASSRFPLASGGPEQYF.

The DNA of the CDR3 is TGTGCCAGCTCACTCGTACGGAGTGCGGGAGCCAACCTTTACAATGAGCAGTTCTTC. Encoded protein: CASSLVRSAGANLYNEQFF. This sequence joins TRBV18 and TRBJ2-1; 7 bases are a match to TRBD2. The CDR3 is 19 residues long. V gave up 4 bases and J gave up 4 bases; unmatched junction bases: 19. Germline CDR1 and CDR2: KGHSH and LQKENI.

The chain recombines TRBV7-2 with TRBJ1-2; TRBD1 matches at 7 bases. This CDR3 is 16 amino acids long. Germline V gives CDR1 SGHTA, CDR2 FQGNSA. With V trimmed by 2 bases and J by 5 bases, 11 bases remained unmatched. CDR3 sequence (DNA): TGTGCCAGCAGCTTAACAACTAGACAGGGTGCTTATGGCTACACCTTC. Translation: CASSLTTRQGAYGYTF.